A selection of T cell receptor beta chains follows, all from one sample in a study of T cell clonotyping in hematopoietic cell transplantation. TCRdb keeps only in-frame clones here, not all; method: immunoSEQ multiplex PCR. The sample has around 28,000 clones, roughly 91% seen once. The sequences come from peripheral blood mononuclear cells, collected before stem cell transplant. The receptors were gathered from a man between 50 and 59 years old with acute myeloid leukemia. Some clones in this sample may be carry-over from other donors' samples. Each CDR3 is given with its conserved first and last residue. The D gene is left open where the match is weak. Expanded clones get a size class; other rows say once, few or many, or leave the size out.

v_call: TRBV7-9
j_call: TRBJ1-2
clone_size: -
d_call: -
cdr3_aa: CASSLGTYGYTF
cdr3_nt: TGTGCCAGCAGCTTAGGGACTTACGGCTACACCTTC

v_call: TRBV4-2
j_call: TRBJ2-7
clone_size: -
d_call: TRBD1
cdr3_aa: CASSQYQGTGGYEQYF
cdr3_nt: TGTGCCAGCAGCCAATACCAAGGGACAGGGGGTTACGAGCAGTACTTC

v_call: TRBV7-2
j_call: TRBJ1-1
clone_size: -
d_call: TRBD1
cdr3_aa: CASSLRIKGQGWAFF
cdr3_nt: TGTGCCAGCAGCTTACGAATTAAGGGACAGGGGTGGGCTTTCTTT

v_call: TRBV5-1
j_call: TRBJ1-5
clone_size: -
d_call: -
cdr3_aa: CASSPTGGGSNQPQHF
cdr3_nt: TGCGCCAGCAGTCCCACGGGGGGAGGCAGCAATCAGCCCCAGCATTTT

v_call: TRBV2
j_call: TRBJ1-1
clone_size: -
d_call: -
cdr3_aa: CASSDKSGATEAFF
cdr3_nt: TGTGCCAGCAGTGATAAGTCAGGGGCCACTGAAGCTTTCTTT

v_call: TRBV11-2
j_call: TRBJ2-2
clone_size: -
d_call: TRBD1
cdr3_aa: CASSPARDRLSRGAGELFF
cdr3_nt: TGTGCCAGCAGCCCCGCTCGGGACAGGCTATCCCGCGGGGCCGGGGAGCTGTTTTTT

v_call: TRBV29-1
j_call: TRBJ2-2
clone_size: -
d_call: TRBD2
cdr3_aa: CSVPSGSRTGELFF
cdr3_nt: TGCAGTGTTCCTAGCGGGAGTAGGACCGGGGAGCTGTTTTTT

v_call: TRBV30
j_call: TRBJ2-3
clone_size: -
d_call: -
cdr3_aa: CAWSVPASEGTDTQYF
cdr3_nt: TGTGCCTGGAGTGTACCCGCTAGCGAAGGGACAGATACGCAGTATTTT

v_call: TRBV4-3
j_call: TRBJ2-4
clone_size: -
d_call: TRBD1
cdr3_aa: CASSRRDRGLNIQYF
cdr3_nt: TGCGCCAGCAGCCGCCGGGACAGGGGGCTTAACATTCAGTACTTC

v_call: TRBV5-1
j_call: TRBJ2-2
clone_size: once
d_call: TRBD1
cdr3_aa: CASQAGGGDTGELFF
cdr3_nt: TGCGCCAGCCAGGCAGGGGGCGGAGACACCGGGGAGCTGTTTTTT

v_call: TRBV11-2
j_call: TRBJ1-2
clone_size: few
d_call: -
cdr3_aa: CASSPPGYGYTF
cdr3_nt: TGTGCCAGCAGCCCGCCCGGCTATGGCTACACCTTC

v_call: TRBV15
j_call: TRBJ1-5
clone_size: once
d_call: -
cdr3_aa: CATSVGEGGQPQHF
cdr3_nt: TGTGCCACCAGTGTAGGGGAGGGAGGCCAGCCCCAGCATTTT

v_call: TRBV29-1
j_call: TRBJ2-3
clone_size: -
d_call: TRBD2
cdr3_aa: CSAGLAGGRGHSTDTQYF
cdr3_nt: TGCAGCGCTGGACTAGCGGGAGGGAGGGGCCACAGCACAGATACGCAGTATTTT

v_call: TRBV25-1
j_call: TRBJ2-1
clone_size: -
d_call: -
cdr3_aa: CASSPNEGTGLHNEQFF
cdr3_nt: TGTGCCAGCAGTCCAAATGAGGGAACGGGATTACACAATGAGCAGTTCTTC